This TCR beta chain was retrieved from a study of T cells in Graves' hyperthyroidism and ophthalmopathy (dated by TCRdb to about 2019). With respect to the entire study: Peripheral blood was sampled at the time of initial diagnosis, prior to any treatment. A discovery cohort of about a hundred patients, 43 with Graves' ophthalmopathy and 55 to 65 with stable Graves' hyperthyroidism, was used to find distinguishing TCR V-J signatures. Prospective prediction of ophthalmopathy was tested in an independent validation cohort consisting of roughly 20 hyperthyroidism patients and more than 15 patients who later progressed to ophthalmopathy. The 95 to 100 discovery patients were divided at random into training and test sets in a 7:3 ratio. Thyroid tissue and blood T-cell repertoires from six Graves' hyperthyroidism patients were also compared in the study. After sampling, hyperthyroidism patients received methimazole starting at 30 mg daily, and ophthalmopathy patients received high-dose intravenous methylprednisolone. According to the paper, TCR Vbeta CDR3 sequencing was carried out on some 140 peripheral blood samples, which came from approximately 43 ophthalmopathy, 75 to 80 hyperthyroidism and approximately 17 progressor patients. What the work shows at the level of the full study, not this receptor alone: In validation, the model predicted progression to ophthalmopathy with roughly 70% sensitivity and over 72% specificity, a median of approximately 6.5 months before onset. Most expanded thyroid clonotypes (frequency above 0.001) were also detected in blood, suggesting blood repertoires may reflect thyroid immune responses. A model built on a 13 V-J signature distinguished ophthalmopathy from stable hyperthyroidism, reaching 87.88% sensitivity and about 81% specificity in cross-validation and 80%/75% in testing. Sample size was not statistically predetermined, and blinding of investigators to group allocation was not performed.

Amplification of TCR beta CDR3 regions was carried out from RNA transcripts. A first-round RT-PCR of the TCR CDR3 used the HTBI primer set with the Qiagen OneStep RT-PCR kit. Libraries were constructed in a second round of multiplex PCR, after which size selection and purification were carried out. Paired-end sequencing of the libraries was performed with 100 bp reads on an Illumina HiSeq2000. As for how the authors treated the data: SOAPnuke was used to process the raw data, throwing out any read that contained adapters or uncalled bases, had a mean Phred below 15, or lacked an exact constant-primer or identifier match. High-quality paired reads were merged with COPE v1.2.5, and unique nucleotide sequences were defined as clonotypes. MiTCR v1.1 was used to align the clonotypes against IMGT TRBV, TRBD and TRBJ reference segments. The analysis included only V-J combinations with a frequency above 0.0001, which together covered 98% to 99.2% of the repertoires. A TCS score was defined as the ratio of F50 (clonal expansion) to E x V (chaos), with BLOSUM62-based TCRdist applied between CDR3 peptides within each V-J. Welch's t-statistics and random forest reduced fewer than 550 V-J features to 10 to 15, which were used in a naive Bayes classifier (R e1071). TCRdb reprocessed the public reads (quality trimming at Q25 with fastp, clone calling with MiXCR) and kept in-frame beta chains. Under each unique CDR3 protein, matching rows form one entry showing the most common genes and DNA. TCRdb, rather than the study authors, made the V and J calls. The sample table shows approximately 300,000 distinct CDR3 sequences, and 16% are seen once. Of the sample, 33% falls within the top ten clones.

Including the terminal cysteine and phenylalanine, the CDR3 comprises 14 residues. The kept DNA is CDR3 alone, 42 bases in frame from the first base. Taken from the germline V gene, the CDR1 and CDR2 loops are SGHVS and FQNEAQ. V is cut back by 3 bases and J by 7 bases, with 9 bases in the junction unmatched. Stable Graves' hyperthyroidism was defined as no progression to ophthalmopathy during 18 months of follow-up. The hyperthyroidism patients were between 18 and 65 years old and newly diagnosed, with a disease duration of less than 2 months. Exclusion was applied to patients with uncontrolled infections, other autoimmune diseases, pregnancy or lactation. Diagnoses were established on the basis of clinical symptoms, serum thyroxine and TRAb, thyroid ultrasound, and orbital computed tomography. Ficoll-Paque density gradient centrifugation was used to isolate PBMCs from around 10 ml of fresh peripheral blood. Trizol reagent was used to extract total RNA, and RNA quality was then checked on an Agilent 2100 Bioanalyzer.

This clonotype was seen many times. It has no known antigen specificity. No base-level quality is on record; no much larger clone is a single base apart. The chain is assembled from TRBV7-8 and TRBJ2-7; a stretch of 7 junction bases matches TRBD2. The TCR sequence derives from a man aged 25 to 45 with Graves' hyperthyroidism. Sequenced input: blood. The sequenced DNA: TGTGCCAGCAGCTTCCGGGGGAGGGCCGGTGAGCAGTACTTC. Translated, this gives CASSFRGRAGEQYF.